This entry lists 25 T cell receptor beta chains sequenced from one sample in a study of T-cell memory formation after mild COVID-19. A single record per CDR3 protein comes from TCRdb applying MiXCR to the 5' RACE reads. Counted here are a few hundred thousand distinct CDR3 sequences, more than 15% occurring once; the ten biggest clones make up 20% to 25%. Source material: PBMCs or a T cell subset sorted from them (not recorded which). The source is a young man who had mild COVID-19 (a few samples of this study predate the infection). Cell type and time point are not known.

V usage is TRBV12-3 or TRBV12-4 and J usage is TRBJ2-4; D not certain. This CDR3 is 15 amino acids long. Trimming cost V 3 bases and J 0 bases, with 9 bases left between them. The CDR3 DNA follows: TGTGCCAGCAGTTTCCGGTCGTTAGCCAAAAACATTCAGTACTTC. This translates into CASSFRSLAKNIQYF.

The chain joins TRBV5-6 to TRBJ2-7, with D perhaps assigned TRBD1 or TRBD2 (6 bases each). From germline, CDR1 is SGHDT and CDR2 YYEEEE. Trimming took 4 bases from V and 7 from J, leaving 21 bases between them. This CDR3 comprises 15 residues. The CDR3 bases are TGTGCCAGCAGCAGCCCTCGGGGGCCCCACGGGGAGCAGTACTTC. This translates into CASSSPRGPHGEQYF. Full variable domain (missing parts from reference TRBV5-6 and TRBJ2-7): DAGVTQSPTHLIKTRGQQVTLRCSPKSGHDTVSWYQQALGQGPQFIFQYYEEEERQRGNFPDRFSGHQFPNYSSELNVNALLLGDSALYLCASSSPRGPHGEQYFGPGTRLTVT.

This clonotype was detected only a few times. The CDR3 protein is CASSLGTGLPGGYTF. CDR3 sequence (DNA): TGTGCCAGCAGCCTCGGGACCGGTCTCCCTGGTGGCTACACCTTC. The gene calls are TRBV12-3 or TRBV12-4 and TRBJ1-2; a weak D match, TRBD1 (5 bases). Trimming removed 6 bases from V and 7 bases from J, with 21 bases in between. The CDR3 loop spans 15 amino acids.

This clonotype has only a few counts. The chain links TRBV11-1 to TRBJ2-5; 8 nucleotides match TRBD2. The CDR3 extends over 15 amino acids. Germline values: CDR1 SGHAT, CDR2 FQDESV (reference sequence). Unmatched junction bases numbered 9, after V lost 5 bases and J lost 4 bases. The CDR3 coding sequence is TGTGCCAGCAGCCCGTGGGAGCGGGGGAGAGAGACCCAGTACTTC. This codes for CASSPWERGRETQYF.

The chain has TRBV7-8 and TRBJ1-5; D call uncertain. Germline V CDR1 and CDR2: SGHVS, FQNEAQ. This CDR3 region has 15 residues. V lost 3 bases, J lost 1 base, and 10 bases lay in between. The CDR3 region is CASSFGYVSNQPQHF. DNA of the CDR3: TGTGCCAGCAGCTTTGGGTATGTCAGCAATCAGCCCCAGCATTTT.

This clonotype was picked up a small number of times. The J gene is TRBJ1-6, the V gene TRBV7-2; D unresolved. Germline V lookup: CDR1 SGHTA, CDR2 FQGNSA. The CDR3 length is 15 residues. V lost 3 bases and J 9 bases, leaving 15 bases between the germline ends. In DNA, the CDR3 is TGTGCCAGCAGCTTTGAAGGATCTACGGGTTCACCCCTCCACTTT. This gives the protein CASSFEGSTGSPLHF. The full variable domain, completed using reference TRBV7-2 and TRBJ1-6, is GAGVSQSPSNKVTEKGKDVELRCDPISGHTALYWYRQSLGQGLEFLIYFQGNSAPDKSGLPSDRFSAERTGGSVSTLTIQRTQQEDSAVYLCASSFEGSTGSPLHFGNGTRLTVT.

On this clonotype: At one end the junction does not follow the germline gene, possibly because of a read error. The CDR3 loop is CASSVTGGQKTQYF. The DNA of the CDR3 is TGTGCCAGCAGCGTAACGGGGGGCCAAAAGACCCAGTACTTC. The V gene is TRBV7-9, the J gene TRBJ2-5; tentative D call: TRBD2 (7 bases). The germline V gene encodes CDR1 SEHNR and CDR2 FQNEAQ (reference sequence). The CDR3 covers 14 residues.

This clonotype was counted a few times. This rearrangement joins TRBV6-1 to TRBJ2-6; D is perhaps TRBD2 (5 bases). Per germline, CDR1 MNHNS and CDR2 SASEGT. This CDR3 contains 17 residues. V was shortened by 2 bases and J by 0 bases, with 11 bases between the two germline ends. This CDR3 is CASSELTGSSGANVLTF. The CDR3 nucleotides are TGTGCCAGCAGTGAACTCACGGGGAGCTCTGGGGCCAACGTCCTGACTTTC.

The chain is built from TRBV6-5 and TRBJ1-1; 7 bases map to TRBD1. CDR3 length: 15 amino acids. Germline CDR1 and CDR2: MNHEY and SVGAGI. Unmatched junction bases numbered 12, after V lost 5 bases and J lost 6 bases. Written as DNA, the CDR3 is TGTGCCAGCAGTGGTGCGGACAGGAAAATCTCTGAAGCTTTCTTT. As protein: CASSGADRKISEAFF.

This clonotype was seen a few times. The chain joins TRBV7-9 to TRBJ1-5; maybe TRBD1 (5 bases). V shed 4 bases and J shed 7 bases, with 14 bases lying between them. The CDR3 is made up of 14 amino acids. Looked up from germline, CDR1 is SEHNR and CDR2 is FQNEAQ (reference sequence). CDR3 sequence reads: CASSSGGVNQPQHF. For the CDR3, the DNA is TGTGCCAGCAGCTCGGGGGGTGTAAACCAGCCCCAGCATTTT. The whole variable domain, filled in from reference TRBV7-9 and TRBJ1-5, reads DTGVSQNPRHKITKRGQNVTFRCDPISEHNRLYWYRQTLGQGPEFLTYFQNEAQLEKSRLLSDRFSAERPKGSFSTLEIQRTEQGDSAMYLCASSSGGVNQPQHFGDGTRLSIL.

This clonotype was picked up many times. The genes are TRBV12-3 or TRBV12-4 and TRBJ2-7; D unclear. V dropped 1 base and J dropped 0 bases, with 7 bases sitting between them. The CDR3 length is 14 residues. The CDR3 sequence: CASSLGGSSYEQYV. The CDR3 DNA follows: TGTGCCAGCAGTTTAGGGGGAAGCTCCTACGAGCAGTACGTC.

This clonotype was counted at least ten times. The rearrangement joins TRBV5-4 to TRBJ1-1, with TRBD1 as a possible D gene (6 bases). The CDR3 is 13 amino acids. V was pared by 4 bases and J by 1 base, with 8 bases between. Germline CDR1 is SGHNT and CDR2 is YYREEE (reference sequence). The DNA of the CDR3 is TGTGCCAGCAGCCGGACAGCGAACACTGAAGCTTTCTTT. It translates to CASSRTANTEAFF.

The chain is built from TRBV5-1 and TRBJ2-1, with D maybe TRBD2 (6 bases). The V gene lost 0 bases and the J gene lost 8 bases, with 15 bases spanning the gap. The CDR3 has 15 residues. Germline loops: CDR1 SGHRS, CDR2 YFSETQ. CDR3 amino acids: CASSLAPGVGDEQFF. CDR3 coding DNA: TGCGCCAGCAGCTTGGCGCCGGGGGTGGGCGATGAGCAGTTCTTC.

This clonotype was counted at least ten times. The chain joins TRBV5-6 to TRBJ2-1, with a weak D call TRBD1 (5 bases). Deletions cut 4 bases from V and 8 bases from J, with 19 bases between. CDR1 is SGHDT and CDR2 is YYEEEE in the germline V gene. CDR3 length: 15 amino acids. The CDR3 is CASSAGRTFYYEQFF. The CDR3 region has the DNA TGTGCCAGCAGCGCAGGACGGACATTCTATTATGAGCAGTTCTTC.

This clonotype was picked up a small number of times. The chain joins TRBV12-5 to TRBJ1-5, with 8 bases lining up with TRBD1. Germline values: CDR1 LGHNT, CDR2 FRNRAP. V was clipped by 1 base and J by 6 bases; unmatched bases: 14. The CDR3 totals 18 residues. CDR3 sequence: CASGLARLGQGGGQPQHF. The CDR3 region has the DNA TGTGCTAGTGGTTTGGCCCGCCTCGGACAGGGAGGTGGTCAGCCCCAGCATTTT.

This chain connects TRBV7-2 to TRBJ1-2; D is unresolved. The CDR3 consists of 13 residues. Germline V CDR1 and CDR2: SGHTA, FQGNSA. Trimming took off 3 bases at V and 4 bases at J, with 9 bases between the two ends. CDR3 residues: CASSFMDGYGYTF. The CDR3 bases are TGTGCCAGCAGCTTCATGGATGGCTATGGCTACACCTTC.

The chain is built from TRBV7-6 and TRBJ2-2, with D unresolved. The CDR3 totals 16 residues. From germline, CDR1 is SGHVS and CDR2 FNYEAQ. Trimming removed 7 bases at V and 0 bases at J, with 15 bases between. The CDR3 DNA reads TGTGCCAGCACCCTCCTAGGCCATACGAACACCGGGGAGCTGTTTTTT. Residues: CASTLLGHTNTGELFF.

A few counts support this clonotype. The chain is built from TRBV7-7 and TRBJ2-1; possible D gene TRBD1, 5 bases. The CDR3 runs to 13 residues. Germline-derived CDR1 and CDR2 are SSHAT and FNYEAQ (reference sequence). Trimming cost V 0 bases and J 7 bases, with 7 bases left between them. The CDR3 here is CASSLARTNEQFF. The CDR3 DNA is TGTGCCAGCAGCTTAGCTCGGACAAATGAGCAGTTCTTC.

This clonotype has just a few counts. CDR3 DNA: TGTGCCAGCAGCCGAGAGAGGCAAACGCAGTATTTT. Translated, it gives CASSRERQTQYF. The chain joins TRBV7-2 to TRBJ2-3; unclear D gene. Germline V gene lookup returns CDR1 SGHTA and CDR2 FQGNSA. The CDR3 sequence is 12 residues long. Trimming stripped 5 bases from V and 9 bases from J, with 12 bases between. Complete variable domain (other parts from reference TRBV7-2 and TRBJ2-3): GAGVSQSPSNKVTEKGKDVELRCDPISGHTALYWYRQSLGQGLEFLIYFQGNSAPDKSGLPSDRFSAERTGGSVSTLTIQRTQQEDSAVYLCASSRERQTQYFGPGTRLTVL.

J is TRBJ2-1 and V is TRBV4-3, with D maybe TRBD1 (7 bases). In germline, CDR1 is LGHNA, CDR2 YSLEER. Trimming stripped 4 bases from V and 8 bases from J, with 24 bases between. The CDR3 totals 17 residues. CDR3 sequence: CASSRRPGGKFSDEQFF. The CDR3 nucleotides read TGCGCCAGCAGCCGACGCCCAGGGGGGAAGTTTTCGGATGAGCAGTTCTTC.

The sample holds a few counts of this clonotype. The genes are TRBV7-9 and TRBJ1-2, with 10 bases identical to TRBD1. Per germline, CDR1 SEHNR and CDR2 FQNEAQ (reference sequence). The CDR3 totals 13 residues. V dropped 4 bases and J dropped 11; count of bases not matched to a gene: 7. CDR3 bases: TGTGCCAGCAGCTCCGGACAGGGGGTGCGGTACACCTTC. It specifies CASSSGQGVRYTF.

V gene TRBV20-1 combines with J gene TRBJ2-5, with 11 bases matching TRBD2. The trim removed 6 bases at V and 3 bases at J, leaving 9 bases unmatched. Per germline, CDR1 DFQATT and CDR2 SNEGSKA (reference sequence). The CDR3 spans 15 residues. The CDR3 coding sequence is TGCAGTGCCGCCGTATCTAGCGGGGGGAAAGAGACCCAGTACTTC. It yields the protein CSAAVSSGGKETQYF.

Turning to this clonotype: A read error may account for a junction end that differs from germline. V and J are TRBV20-1 and TRBJ1-1, with a tentative D call TRBD1 (5 bases). CDR3 length equals 13 residues. The germline gives CDR1 DFQATT, CDR2 SNEGSKA (reference sequence). CDR3 residues: CSAREDMNTETFF. In DNA form, the CDR3 reads TGCAGTGCTAGGGAGGACATGAACACTGAAACTTTCTTT.

This clonotype turned up a few times. The CDR3: CASSERGPSYEQYF. CDR3 in DNA: TGTGCCAGCAGTGAACGGGGCCCCTCCTACGAGCAGTACTTC. The chain is built from TRBV2 and TRBJ2-7; D tentatively fits TRBD1 or TRBD2 (5 bases each). V was shortened by 2 bases and J by 0 bases, with 8 bases between the two germline ends. CDR1 and CDR2 from the germline V gene are SNHLY and FYNNEI. This CDR3 comprises 14 residues.

The V and J genes are TRBV6-2 or TRBV6-3 and TRBJ1-2, with unresolved D. CDR3 length equals 12 residues. Trimming removed 6 bases from V and 13 bases from J, with 18 bases in between. Germline V gives CDR1 MNHEY, CDR2 SVGEGT. CDR3 protein: CASSPVGLLGTF. The CDR3 nucleotides are TGTGCCAGCAGCCCCGTTGGTCTTCTTGGCACCTTC.